The 18 T cell receptor beta chains presented below share a single source sample, sequenced in a study of radiation and T cells in renal cell carcinoma. Assay: immunoSEQ multiplex PCR; the TCRdb copy retains only in-frame clones and omits some. The sample yields 100,000 to 150,000 clones, roughly 80% seen once. Stated time point: baseline pretreatment blood. Treatment meaning: 15 Gy SBRT to primary tumor, nephrectomy 4 weeks later. Source: blood, taken from a patient whose treatment included radiotherapy and nephrectomy. These receptors were collected from a woman aged 55-69 years with renal cell carcinoma.

The rearrangement uses TRBV6-5 and TRBJ1-1; no clear D gene. Trimming left V 2 bases short and J 1 base short, with 8 bases between. Germline V gene sequence: CDR1 MNHEY, CDR2 SVGAGI. The CDR3 length is 14 residues. The CDR3 DNA follows: TGTGCCAGCAGTTACGTGGCGGAGAACACTGAAGCTTTCTTT. This sequence encodes CASSYVAENTEAFF.

The chain uses TRBV7-2 and TRBJ1-2; 9 nucleotides agree with TRBD1. The CDR3 is 15 residues long. Trimming took 5 bases from V and 3 from J; bases not matched to a gene: 7. The germline V gene has CDR1 SGHTA and CDR2 FQGNSA. The DNA of the CDR3 is TGTGCCAGCAGCCCTCGTACAGGGGGCCACTATGGCTACACCTTC. Its translation is CASSPRTGGHYGYTF.

The chain couples TRBV5-4 to TRBJ2-7, with D possibly called TRBD1 or TRBD2 (5 bases each). Germline loops: CDR1 SGHNT, CDR2 YYREEE (reference sequence). The CDR3 length is 12 residues. V was shortened by 3 bases and J by 1 base, with 5 bases between the two germline ends. CDR3 nucleotide sequence: TGTGCCAGCAGCTGGGGGTCCTACGAGCAGTACTTC. It is translated as CASSWGSYEQYF.

The V and J genes are TRBV28 and TRBJ1-5, with 8 nucleotides matching TRBD1. With V trimmed by 4 bases and J by 6 bases, 8 bases remained unmatched. This CDR3 has 15 residues. Germline values: CDR1 MDHEN, CDR2 SYDVKM. CDR3 sequence reads: CASSYETGDGQPQHF. The CDR3 nucleotides are TGTGCCAGCAGTTACGAGACAGGGGACGGTCAGCCCCAGCATTTT.

This sequence joins TRBV2 and TRBJ1-6, with D uncertain. The germline gives CDR1 SNHLY, CDR2 FYNNEI. Trimming pared 6 bases from V and 7 bases from J, leaving 13 bases between. The CDR3 contains 14 residues. Written as DNA, the CDR3 is TGTGCCAGCAGCCACAGAGATCCAAATTCACCCCTCCACTTT. Protein sequence: CASSHRDPNSPLHF.

The chain couples TRBV21-1 to TRBJ2-1; TRBD1, as called in the table, went unchecked against the DNA. TRBV21-1 is marked as a pseudogene. The length of the CDR3 is 17 residues. The CDR3 reads CASSKWGRLSSYNEQFF. CDR3 nucleotide sequence: TGTGCCAGCAGCAAGTGGGGCAGACTGAGCTCCTACAATGAGCAGTTCTTC.

The rearrangement links TRBV7-8 to TRBJ1-2; D gene unclear. Germline CDR1 is SGHVS and CDR2 is FQNEAQ. Trimming took 5 bases from V and 3 from J, leaving 13 bases between them. The CDR3 is 14 residues long. CDR3 sequence: CASSAGAGYYGYTF. In DNA, the CDR3 is TGTGCCAGCAGCGCCGGTGCCGGGTACTATGGCTACACCTTC.

With respect to this clone: An end of the junction differs from the germline gene, which may be a read error. The chain uses TRBV27 and TRBJ2-5; 10 bases line up with TRBD1. CDR3 length equals 14 residues. Looked up from germline, CDR1 is MNHEY and CDR2 is SMNVEV (reference sequence). Written as DNA, the CDR3 is TGTGCCAGCAGTCTATCCGGGACAGGGGCGACCCAGTACTTC. Its translation is CASSLSGTGATQYF.

V usage is TRBV27 and J usage is TRBJ2-7; possible D gene TRBD2, 6 bases. V lost 6 bases and J lost 2, with 20 bases in between. The length of the CDR3 is 16 residues. CDR1 is MNHEY, CDR2 SMNVEV, per germline (reference sequence). The CDR3 DNA follows: TGTGCCAGCAGCCGGCTACCCGGGACGGGAGCCTACGAGCAGTACTTC. This translates into CASSRLPGTGAYEQYF.

J is TRBJ2-7 and V is TRBV11-3; D gene unclear. V was trimmed by 1 base and J by 5 bases, leaving 9 bases between them. Germline V gene sequence: CDR1 SGHNT, CDR2 YENEEA. The length of the CDR3 is 13 residues. CDR3 protein: CASSLGVGNEQYF. DNA of the CDR3: TGTGCCAGCAGCTTAGGGGTGGGAAACGAGCAGTACTTC.

The chain couples TRBV6-1 to TRBJ2-7; no reliable D call. V lost 3 bases to trimming and J lost 1 base, with 10 bases between them. The CDR3 covers 14 residues. The germline CDR1 and CDR2 sequences are MNHNS and SASEGT. This CDR3 is CASSEKGISYEQYF. For the CDR3, the DNA is TGTGCCAGCAGTGAGAAGGGCATATCCTACGAGCAGTACTTC.

The chain uses TRBV7-2 and TRBJ1-2; D unresolved. The CDR3 runs to 12 residues. Per the germline V gene, CDR1 is SGHTA and CDR2 is FQGNSA. Trimming removed 5 bases from V and 8 bases from J, with 12 bases in between. The CDR3: CASSLGPEGYTF. The DNA of the CDR3 is TGTGCCAGCAGCCTTGGACCCGAGGGCTACACCTTC.

The chain combines TRBV28 with TRBJ1-6; D uncertain. CDR3 length: 15 amino acids. Looked up from germline, CDR1 is MDHEN and CDR2 is SYDVKM. Trimming took off 2 bases at V and 3 bases at J, with 8 bases between the two ends. CDR3 DNA sequence: TGTGCCAGCAGTTTAGGTCCTAACTATAATTCACCCCTCCACTTT. This sequence encodes CASSLGPNYNSPLHF.

This clone was seen only a few times. The chain carries TRBV4-1 and TRBJ1-1; TRBD1 might be the D (5 bases). The CDR3 spans 13 residues. Per the germline V gene, CDR1 is MGHRA and CDR2 is YSYEKL. Trimming removed 7 bases at V and 1 base at J, with 10 bases between. The CDR3 DNA reads as TGCGCCAGCACCGGACAAACGAACACTGAAGCTTTCTTT. Protein: CASTGQTNTEAFF.

The CDR3: CASRSTGLTGNTEAFF. CDR3 coding DNA: TGTGCCAGTCGTTCGACAGGGCTCACCGGGAACACTGAAGCTTTCTTT. V and J are TRBV19 and TRBJ1-1; 7 bases fit TRBD1. The CDR3 contains 16 residues. Germline CDR1 reads LNHDA; CDR2 reads SQIVND (reference sequence). The J segment lost 1 base and the V segment lost 8 bases, leaving 13 bases of the junction unmatched.

This clone was detected many times. The chain joins TRBV29-1 to TRBJ1-2; 7 nucleotides line up with TRBD1. There are 12 residues in the CDR3. Germline V gene sequence: CDR1 SQVTM, CDR2 ANQGSEA. The trim removed 8 bases at V and 6 bases at J, leaving 9 bases unmatched. The CDR3 sequence: CSTRTGEDGYTF. In DNA form, the CDR3 reads TGCAGCACCCGGACAGGCGAAGATGGCTACACCTTC.

This chain connects TRBV7-9 to TRBJ2-6; TRBD2 matches 8 bases. CDR3 length: 19 amino acids. Looked up from germline, CDR1 is SEHNR and CDR2 is FQNEAQ (reference sequence). J was trimmed by 0 bases and V by 9 bases; bases with no gene match: 16. The CDR3, as DNA: TGTGCCAGTCCAGGGGCTTTAGCGGGAATTAGCTCTGGGGCCAACGTCCTGACTTTC. This translates into CASPGALAGISSGANVLTF.

The chain is built from TRBV27 and TRBJ2-5; D is unclear. The germline gives CDR1 MNHEY, CDR2 SMNVEV (reference sequence). Trimming removed 4 bases at V and 4 bases at J, with 13 bases between. The CDR3 is made up of 14 amino acids. The DNA of the CDR3 is TGTGCCAGCAGTTCGGAACGACGTGGAGAGACCCAGTACTTC. This codes for CASSSERRGETQYF.